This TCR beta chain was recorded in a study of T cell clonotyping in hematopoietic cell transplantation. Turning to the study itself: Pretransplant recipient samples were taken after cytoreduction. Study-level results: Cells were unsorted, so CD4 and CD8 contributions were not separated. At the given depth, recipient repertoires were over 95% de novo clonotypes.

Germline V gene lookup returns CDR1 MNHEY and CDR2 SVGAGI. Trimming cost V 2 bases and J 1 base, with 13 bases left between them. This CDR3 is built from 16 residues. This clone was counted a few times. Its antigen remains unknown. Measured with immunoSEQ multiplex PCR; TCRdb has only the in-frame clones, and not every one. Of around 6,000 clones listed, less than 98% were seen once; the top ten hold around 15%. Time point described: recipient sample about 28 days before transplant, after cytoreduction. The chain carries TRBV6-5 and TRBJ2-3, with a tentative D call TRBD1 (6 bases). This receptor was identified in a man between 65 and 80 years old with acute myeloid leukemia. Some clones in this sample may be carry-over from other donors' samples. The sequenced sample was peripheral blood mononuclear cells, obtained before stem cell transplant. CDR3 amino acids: CASSYGSYRGTDTQYF. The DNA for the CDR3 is TGTGCCAGCAGTTACGGAAGTTACAGGGGCACAGATACGCAGTATTTT.